This passage covers 8 T cell receptor beta chains from one sample sequenced in a study of blood T cell repertoires in COVID-19. Sequencing used immunoSEQ multiplex PCR; TCRdb keeps in-frame clones, though not all of them. The sample includes about 54,000 clones, roughly nine tenths of them seen just once. The source material was peripheral blood. Source of these receptors: a middle-aged woman with active COVID-19.

The table lists this clone with a few counts. The genes are TRBV2 and TRBJ1-5; TRBD1 aligns across 8 bases. Germline trimming cut 4 bases from V and 5 bases from J; bases unmatched to any gene: 1. Per the germline V gene, CDR1 is SNHLY and CDR2 is FYNNEI. The CDR3 runs 13 residues. In DNA form, the CDR3 reads TGTGCCAGCAGTGCAGGGGGCGATCAGCCCCAGCATTTT. This sequence encodes CASSAGGDQPQHF. The entire variable domain, with the rest obtained from reference TRBV2 and TRBJ1-5, is as follows: EPEVTQTPSHQVTQMGQEVILRCVPISNHLYFYWYRQILGQKVEFLVSFYNNEISEKSEIFDDQFSVERPDGSNFTLKIRSTKLEDSAMYFCASSAGGDQPQHFGDGTRLSIL.

This chain joins TRBV5-1 and TRBJ2-1, with D uncertain. From germline, CDR1 is SGHRS and CDR2 YFSETQ. V dropped 0 bases and J dropped 10 bases, with 14 bases sitting between them. The length of the CDR3 is 14 residues. The CDR3 bases are TGCGCCAGCAGCTTGGACATGTCCAGACAAGAGCAGTTCTTC. It is translated as CASSLDMSRQEQFF.

The J gene is TRBJ2-1, the V gene TRBV9; the D gene is possibly TRBD2 (6 bases). V dropped 3 bases and J dropped 5 bases, with 15 bases sitting between them. Germline loops: CDR1 SGDLS, CDR2 YYNGEE. The CDR3 length is 15 residues. CDR3 bases: TGTGCCAGCAGCGCTATAGCGGAACCAAACAATGAGCAGTTCTTC. Amino acids: CASSAIAEPNNEQFF.

The genes are TRBV7-2 and TRBJ1-5, with 10 bases identical to TRBD1. The ends lost 5 bases at V and 6 bases at J; junction bases unmatched: 7. This CDR3 is built from 15 residues. CDR1 and CDR2 from the germline V gene are SGHTA and FQGNSA. The CDR3 region has the DNA TGTGCCAGCAGCCCCGGGACAGGGGTCCTTCAGCCCCAGCATTTT. This translates into CASSPGTGVLQPQHF.

V is TRBV15 and J is TRBJ1-2; maybe TRBD1 (5 bases). V dropped 4 bases and J dropped 8 bases, with 11 bases sitting between them. Germline lookup yields CDR1 LNHNV and CDR2 YYDKDF (reference sequence). The CDR3 loop spans 12 amino acids. CDR3 nucleotides: TGTGCCACCAGCAAGGCGGGGGGGGGCTACACCTTC. This translates into CATSKAGGGYTF.

This chain links TRBV4-2 with TRBJ2-3; 9 positions agree with TRBD2. Losses at the gene ends were 0 bases for V and 4 bases for J; bases not matched to a gene: 20. The CDR3 is made up of 21 amino acids. Germline V gene lookup returns CDR1 LGHNA and CDR2 YNFKEQ. The CDR3 DNA is TGTGCCAGCAGCCAAGAGGTCTCTTTCGGCACCGCGGGGGGGCCGGCAGATACGCAGTATTTT. The encoded protein is CASSQEVSFGTAGGPADTQYF.

This rearrangement joins TRBV7-8 to TRBJ2-6, with 12 bases that match TRBD2. This CDR3 comprises 18 residues. Germline V gene lookup returns CDR1 SGHVS and CDR2 FQNEAQ. V shed 4 bases, J shed 2 bases, and the junction held 6 bases outside the gene matches. In DNA form, the CDR3 reads TGTGCCAGCAGCTATCTAGCGGGGGGGCTCGCTGGGGCCAACGTCCTGACTTTC. Protein product: CASSYLAGGLAGANVLTF.

The rearrangement joins TRBV5-1 to TRBJ2-1; TRBD1 matches 8 bases. The CDR3 sequence is 15 residues long. The V segment lost 0 bases and the J segment 5 bases; nucleotides outside the gene matches: 4. The V gene's germline CDR1 is SGHRS and CDR2 YFSETQ. The CDR3 nucleotides are TGCGCCAGCAGCTTGGGGGACAGGATCAACAATGAGCAGTTCTTC. Protein: CASSLGDRINNEQFF.